This TCR beta chain was recovered during a study of blood T cell repertoires in COVID-19. Study details: T cells, B-cell-depleted T cells, or PBMCs provided the cDNA or gDNA that served as material.

There are 14 residues in the CDR3. Germline loops: CDR1 MNHEY, CDR2 SVGAGI. The ends lost 6 bases at V and 2 bases at J; junction bases unmatched: 5. Authors' methods: Nucleated cell number was recorded as an estimate derived from reference gene primer amplification. Method: immunoSEQ multiplex PCR; TCRdb's copy keeps in-frame clones and lacks some. The DNA gave D and trimming, while V, J and clone size come from that table. Of around 200,000 clones in the sample, roughly 85% were seen once. Adults between about 18 and 95 years of age took part from under 30 US areas. Cohort 3 donors were reported recovered after two negative PCRs, clearance, or symptom resolution.

The chain links TRBV6-5 to TRBJ2-7; TRBD1 agrees at 9 bases. The source is a man aged 40-50 years who had recovered from COVID-19. Sequencing input: PBMCs or T cells enriched from blood (not recorded which). CDR3: CASRRTGDAYEQYF. The CDR3 DNA is TGTGCCAGCAGGAGGACAGGGGACGCCTACGAGCAGTACTTC.